Listed below are T cell receptor beta chains from one sample, sequenced in a study of T cells in Graves' hyperthyroidism and ophthalmopathy. TCRdb reanalysed the multiplex PCR reads using MiXCR and keeps one entry per CDR3 protein. Of about 380,000 distinct CDR3 sequences listed, around 18% are singletons. The sample taken for sequencing was blood. The receptors come from a man between 18 and 35 years old with Graves' ophthalmopathy. Both conserved end residues are part of each CDR3. The D gene is left open where the match is weak. Size is stated for part of the rows, as once, few or many counts, or as a class when the clone is expanded.

size,D,J,length,V,DNA,CDR3
few,-,TRBJ2-5,13,TRBV9,TGTGCCAGCAGCGCCCACAGTCAAGAGACCCAGTACTTC,CASSAHSQETQYF
-,TRBD2,TRBJ2-1,16,TRBV19,TGTGCCAGTAGTACCCTTGGCGGGGGGGCTTACAATGAGCAGTTCTTC,CASSTLGGGAYNEQFF
-,-,TRBJ1-1,14,TRBV9,TGTGCCAGCAGCGTAGGATCGGGCCACACTGAAGCTTTCTTT,CASSVGSGHTEAFF
many,TRBD1,TRBJ1-2,14,TRBV20-1,TGCAGTGCTAGAGAGACAGGGGTTGGCTATGGCTACACCTTC,CSARETGVGYGYTF
-,TRBD2,TRBJ2-2,14,TRBV25-1,TGTGCCAGCAGTACTAGCGGGGGACCCCGGGAGCTGTTTTTT,CASSTSGGPRELFF
-,-,TRBJ2-3,16,TRBV15,TGTGCCACCAGCGCCGGAACCTTACAGGGCCGGGATACGCAGTATTTT,CATSAGTLQGRDTQYF
-,TRBD1,TRBJ2-5,16,TRBV18,TGTGCCAGCTCACCACCGGACAGGGCGGTAGAAGAGACCCAGTACTTC,CASSPPDRAVEETQYF
many,-,TRBJ1-2,15,TRBV7-9,TGTGCCAGCAGCTTAGGACAATCCGGCGCCTATGGCTACACCTTC,CASSLGQSGAYGYTF
few,-,TRBJ1-2,14,TRBV10-3,TGTGCCATCAGTGATCCTGGAGAAAACTATGGCTACACCTTC,CAISDPGENYGYTF
many,-,TRBJ1-1,15,TRBV27,TGTGCCAGCAGTCCCCTGGTGGGGCCGAACACTGAAGCTTTCTTT,CASSPLVGPNTEAFF